This T cell receptor (beta chain) came from a study of cytomegalovirus exposure and HLA in healthy donors. Whole-study results and caveats: Rare sequences made up most TCRs, while some public TCRs were found in many donors. A few V segments could not be told apart, such as TRBV6-2 and TRBV6-3, and were left out.

J was trimmed by 8 bases and V by 2 bases; bases with no gene match: 8. Germline loops: CDR1 GTSNPN, CDR2 SVGIG (reference sequence). CDR3 length equals 14 residues. The PCR made use of 60 Vbeta and 13 Jbeta primers. Measured with immunoSEQ multiplex PCR; TCRdb has only the in-frame clones, and not every one. The data hold roughly 120,000 clones, with around 74% observed a single time. Note on this clone: Antigen specificity is unknown.

The receptor's source is a man aged 40-49 years in good health and CMV-seropositive. J is TRBJ2-7 and V is TRBV30, with TRBD1 matching 11 bases. Material: PBMCs. The chain's CDR3 is CAWSLTGQGEQQYF. The CDR3 DNA follows: TGTGCCTGGAGTCTCACGGGACAGGGGGAACAGCAGTACTTC.